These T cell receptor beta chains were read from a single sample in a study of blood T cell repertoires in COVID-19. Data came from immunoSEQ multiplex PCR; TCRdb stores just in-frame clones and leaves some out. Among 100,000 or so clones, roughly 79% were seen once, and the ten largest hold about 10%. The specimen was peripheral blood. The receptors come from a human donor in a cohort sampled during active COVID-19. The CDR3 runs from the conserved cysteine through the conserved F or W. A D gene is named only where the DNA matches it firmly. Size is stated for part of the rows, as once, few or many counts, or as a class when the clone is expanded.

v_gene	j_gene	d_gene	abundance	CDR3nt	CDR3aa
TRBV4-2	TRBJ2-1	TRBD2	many	TGTGCCAGCAGCCAAGAGAAGCGGGAGGAAGGCAATGAGCAGTTCTTC	CASSQEKREEGNEQFF
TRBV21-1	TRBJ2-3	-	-	TGTGCCAGCAGCAAATGGACAGGGGTTGGAGATACGCAGTATTTT	CASSKWTGVGDTQYF
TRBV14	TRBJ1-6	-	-	TGTGCCAGCAGCCAATTAAGGGGCCAGCCCCTCCACTTT	CASSQLRGQPLHF
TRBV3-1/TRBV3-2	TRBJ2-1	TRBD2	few	TGTGCCAGCAGCCCGCGACTAGCGGATTACTACAATGAGCAGTTCTTC	CASSPRLADYYNEQFF
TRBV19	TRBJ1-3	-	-	TGTGCCAGTAATTCAGGGGCCTCTGGAAACACCATATATTTT	CASNSGASGNTIYF
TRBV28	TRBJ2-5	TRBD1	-	TGTGCCAGCAAAGTGGGCAGGGGGCGGGGAGAGACCCAGTACTTC	CASKVGRGRGETQYF
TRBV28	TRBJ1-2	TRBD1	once	TGTGCCAGCAGTTCAATTCCCGACAGGGCTGACTATGGCTACACCTTC	CASSSIPDRADYGYTF
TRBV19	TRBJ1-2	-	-	TGTGCCAGTAGTATACAGGACTATGGCTACACCTTC	CASSIQDYGYTF
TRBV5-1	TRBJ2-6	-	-	TGCGCCAGCAGCTTGGTAGTTGCGGCAAACTCTGGGGCCAACGTCCTGACTTTC	CASSLVVAANSGANVLTF
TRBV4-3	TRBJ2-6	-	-	TGCGCCAGCAGCCGCAACAGGGTGGCTGGGGCCAACGTCCTGACTTTC	CASSRNRVAGANVLTF
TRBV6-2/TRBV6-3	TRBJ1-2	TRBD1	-	TGTGCCAGCAGTTATAACAGGGGGAACTATGGCTACACCTTC	CASSYNRGNYGYTF
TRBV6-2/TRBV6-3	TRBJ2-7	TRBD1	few	TGTGCCAGCAGCTTCGGGACAGGGGGCTACGAGCAGTACTTC	CASSFGTGGYEQYF
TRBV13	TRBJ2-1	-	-	TGTGCCAGCAGCTTTATGCGGACAAGCTACAATGAGCAGTTCTTC	CASSFMRTSYNEQFF
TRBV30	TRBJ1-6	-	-	TGTGCCTGGAGTGTTTCCGGTGTCAATTCACCCCTCCACTTT	CAWSVSGVNSPLHF
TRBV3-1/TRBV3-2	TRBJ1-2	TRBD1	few	TGTGCCAGCAGCCAAGCGACAGGGAACTATGGCTACACCTTC	CASSQATGNYGYTF
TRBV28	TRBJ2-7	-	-	TGTGCCAGCAGTTTACGGAGGCCCTACGAGCAGTACTTC	CASSLRRPYEQYF
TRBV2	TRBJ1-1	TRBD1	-	TGTGCCAGCAGTGAATATAGACAGGGTGGGAGGAACACTGAAGCTTTCTTT	CASSEYRQGGRNTEAFF
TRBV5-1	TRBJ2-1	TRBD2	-	TGCGCCAGCAGCTTGCTTCTAGCGGGAGGGATATACAATGAGCAGTTCTTC	CASSLLLAGGIYNEQFF
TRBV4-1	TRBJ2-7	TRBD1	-	TGCGCCAGCAGCCAATCTCAGGTCAGGGGGACCCACGAGCAGTACTTC	CASSQSQVRGTHEQYF
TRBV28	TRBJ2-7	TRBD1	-	TGTGCCAGCGGGACAGGGTTTTTCTACGAGCAGTACTTC	CASGTGFFYEQYF
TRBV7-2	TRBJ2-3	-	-	TGTGCCAGCAGCTTAGGGGGCGGCGCTAGCACAGATACGCAGTATTTT	CASSLGGGASTDTQYF
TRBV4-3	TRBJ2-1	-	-	TGCGCCAGCAGCCAAGGGGATCCAGGGAATGAGCAGTTCTTC	CASSQGDPGNEQFF
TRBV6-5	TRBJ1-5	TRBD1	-	TGTGCCAGCAGTTTTACGGGACAGGGCCAGCCCCAGCATTTT	CASSFTGQGQPQHF
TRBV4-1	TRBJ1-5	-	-	TGCGCCAGCAGCCAGGGAAAATCGGGACACCTGGGTCAGCCCCAGCATTTT	CASSQGKSGHLGQPQHF
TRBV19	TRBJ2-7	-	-	TGTGCCAGTGCACCGGGGGTCTCCTACGAGCAGTACTTC	CASAPGVSYEQYF
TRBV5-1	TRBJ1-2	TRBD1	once	TGCGCCAGCAGCTTGGACAGGGGCTATGGCTACACCTTC	CASSLDRGYGYTF
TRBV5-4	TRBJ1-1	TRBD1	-	TGTGCCAGCAGCGCCGGTGACAGGGTTTTAGATACTTTCTTT	CASSAGDRVLDTFF
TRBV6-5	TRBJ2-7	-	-	TGTGCCACCTCAGAGGGCCCCTACGAGCAGTACTTC	CATSEGPYEQYF
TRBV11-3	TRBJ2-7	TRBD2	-	TGTGCCAGCAGCTTAGATGCGCGGGGGGGGTACGAGCAGTACTTC	CASSLDARGGYEQYF